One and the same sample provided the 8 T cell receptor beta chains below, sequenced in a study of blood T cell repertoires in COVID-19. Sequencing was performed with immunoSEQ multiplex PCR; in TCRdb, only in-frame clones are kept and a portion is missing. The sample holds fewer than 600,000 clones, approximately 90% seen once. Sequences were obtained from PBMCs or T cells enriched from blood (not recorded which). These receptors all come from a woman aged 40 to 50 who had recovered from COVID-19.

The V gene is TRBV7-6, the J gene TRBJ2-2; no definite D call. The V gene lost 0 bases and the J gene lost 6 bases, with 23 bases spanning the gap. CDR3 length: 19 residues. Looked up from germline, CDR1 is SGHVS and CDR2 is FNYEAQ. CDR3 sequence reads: CASSLAVGLASMKAGELFF. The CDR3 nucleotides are TGTGCCAGCAGCTTAGCGGTCGGGTTAGCTTCTATGAAGGCCGGGGAGCTGTTTTTT.

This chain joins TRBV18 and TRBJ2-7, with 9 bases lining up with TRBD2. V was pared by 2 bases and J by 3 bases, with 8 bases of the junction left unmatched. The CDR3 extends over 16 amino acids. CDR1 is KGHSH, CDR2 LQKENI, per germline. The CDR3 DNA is TGTGCCAGCTCACCATTACCGACTAGCGGACGCTACGAGCAGTACTTC. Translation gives CASSPLPTSGRYEQYF.

The DNA for the CDR3 is TGCGCCAGCAGCCAAGAGTGGGGCAGGACAGGGGCCACAGATACGCAGTATTTT. Translating gives CASSQEWGRTGATDTQYF. The chain combines TRBV4-3 with TRBJ2-3, with 9 bases fitting TRBD1. The CDR3 covers 18 residues. Germline trimming cut 0 bases from V and 2 bases from J; bases unmatched to any gene: 9. Looked up from germline, CDR1 is LGHNA and CDR2 is YSLEER.

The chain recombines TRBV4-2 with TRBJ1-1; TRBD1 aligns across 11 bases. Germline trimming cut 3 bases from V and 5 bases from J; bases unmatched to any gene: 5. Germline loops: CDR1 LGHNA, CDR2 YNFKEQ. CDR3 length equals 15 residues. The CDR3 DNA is TGTGCCAGCAGCCATGCGGACAGGGGGCGGACTGAAGCTTTCTTT. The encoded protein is CASSHADRGRTEAFF.

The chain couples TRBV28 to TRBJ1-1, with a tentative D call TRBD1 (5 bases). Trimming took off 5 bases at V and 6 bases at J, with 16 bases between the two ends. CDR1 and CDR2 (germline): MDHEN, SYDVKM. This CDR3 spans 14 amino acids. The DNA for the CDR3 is TGTGCCAGCAGTAAGACAGCCCACGGGCCTGAAGCTTTCTTT. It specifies CASSKTAHGPEAFF.

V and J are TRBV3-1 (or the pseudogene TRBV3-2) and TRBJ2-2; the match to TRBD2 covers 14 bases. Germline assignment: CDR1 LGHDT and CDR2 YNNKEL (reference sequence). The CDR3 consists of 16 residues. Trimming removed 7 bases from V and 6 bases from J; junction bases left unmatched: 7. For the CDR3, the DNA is TGTGCCAGCAAGGGACTAGCGGGAGTTCTTTCCGGGGAGCTGTTTTTT. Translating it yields CASKGLAGVLSGELFF.

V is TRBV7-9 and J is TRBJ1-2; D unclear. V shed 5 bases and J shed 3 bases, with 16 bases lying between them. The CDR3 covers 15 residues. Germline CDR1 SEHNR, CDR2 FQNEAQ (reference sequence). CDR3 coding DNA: TGTGCCAGCAGCCTCCAACGGTCTCCCTACTATGGCTACACCTTC. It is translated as CASSLQRSPYYGYTF.

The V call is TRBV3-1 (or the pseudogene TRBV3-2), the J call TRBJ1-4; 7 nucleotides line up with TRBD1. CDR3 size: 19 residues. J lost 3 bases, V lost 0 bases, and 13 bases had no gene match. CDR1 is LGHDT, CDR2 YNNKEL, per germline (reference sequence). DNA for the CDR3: TGTGCCAGCAGCCAAGATCCCAGGGGGGTTTTGAGAGCTAATGAAAAACTGTTTTTT. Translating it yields CASSQDPRGVLRANEKLFF.